A single sample is the source of the 12 T cell receptor beta chains below, sequenced in a study of blood T cells in healthy people across ages. Through a sample-barcoded 5' primer and a J-beta primer mix, a second PCR was run for roughly 7 to 12 cycles. TCRdb used MiXCR to reprocess the 5' RACE reads, holding one entry per CDR3 protein. The profile covers under 750,000 distinct CDR3 sequences, with 40% to 55% appearing a single time and approximately 25% taken by the ten largest. The sequenced material came from blood. Source of these receptors: a man older than 75 in good health.

CDR3 in DNA: TGTGCCACGGCAGGGACACTCTCTGGGGCCAACGTCCTGACTTTC. Its protein product is CATAGTLSGANVLTF. This sequence joins TRBV27 and TRBJ2-6, with D maybe TRBD1 (6 bases). There are 15 residues in the CDR3. The V end lost 10 bases, the J end lost 0 bases, and 13 bases lay between the germline ends. The germline V gene has CDR1 MNHEY and CDR2 SMNVEV (reference sequence).

The chain is built from TRBV7-8 and TRBJ2-1; 13 bases are shared with TRBD2. The J call may be wrong; the DNA end is better matched by TRBJ2-7. The CDR3 is 17 amino acids. Per germline, CDR1 SGHVS and CDR2 FQNEAQ. This CDR3 reads CASSPRLAGGTWNEQYF. DNA of the CDR3: TGTGCCAGCAGCCCCAGACTAGCGGGGGGCACTTGGAATGAGCAGTACTTC.

This rearrangement joins TRBV5-1 to TRBJ2-5, with D possibly matching TRBD1 (5 bases). The germline CDR1 and CDR2 sequences are SGHRS and YFSETQ. The CDR3 runs to 14 residues. V was shortened by 1 base and J by 5 bases, with 12 bases between the two germline ends. CDR3 in amino acids: CASSLFQGVETQYF. CDR3 DNA sequence: TGCGCCAGCAGCTTGTTCCAGGGTGTGGAGACCCAGTACTTC.

In this sample, this clonotype turned up many times. V gene TRBV6-5 combines with J gene TRBJ2-5; 12 nucleotides agree with TRBD2. CDR1 is MNHEY and CDR2 is SVGAGI in the germline V gene. This CDR3 comprises 16 residues. J was trimmed by 1 base and V by 8 bases; bases with no gene match: 8. For the CDR3, the DNA is TGTGCCAGCGGACGACTAGCGGGGGAGATCCAAGAGACCCAGTACTTC. It translates to CASGRLAGEIQETQYF.

The chain recombines TRBV28 with TRBJ2-4; D gene uncertain. The assigned J gene may be wrong: the sequence end matches TRBJ2-5 better. Germline CDR1 reads MDHEN; CDR2 reads SYDVKM. This CDR3 has 12 residues. The CDR3 here is CASREPRGTQYF. CDR3 sequence (DNA): TGTGCCAGCAGGGAACCCAGAGGGACCCAGTACTTC.

This clonotype was found a few times. The V call is TRBV28, the J call TRBJ2-7, with TRBD2 as a possible D gene (6 bases). This CDR3 region has 14 residues. With 5 bases removed from V and 1 base from J, the gap between germline ends came to 12 bases. The germline V gene has CDR1 MDHEN and CDR2 SYDVKM. This CDR3 reads CASSGAGRSYEQYF. CDR3 nucleotides: TGTGCCAGCAGTGGGGCAGGGAGGTCCTACGAGCAGTACTTC.

The rearrangement joins TRBV27 to TRBJ2-1; D call uncertain. The CDR3 totals 14 residues. V was cut by 8 bases and J by 3 bases, with 14 bases left in between. Germline lookup yields CDR1 MNHEY and CDR2 SMNVEV (reference sequence). Written as DNA, the CDR3 is TGTGCCAGCGCCTTAGGGCGCAACTACAATGAGCAGTTCTTC. This sequence encodes CASALGRNYNEQFF.

The rearrangement joins TRBV10-3 to TRBJ1-1; weak D call: TRBD1 (5 bases). V dropped 3 bases and J dropped 6 bases, with 8 bases sitting between them. The germline gives CDR1 ENHRY, CDR2 SYGVKD. This CDR3 has 12 residues. The CDR3 coding sequence is TGTGCCATCAGTGATTGGGGCCCTGAAGCTTTCTTT. Translating gives CAISDWGPEAFF.

This clonotype was recorded only once. V and J are TRBV10-3 and TRBJ1-3, with a weak D call TRBD1 (6 bases). In germline, CDR1 is ENHRY, CDR2 SYGVKD. The CDR3 length is 18 residues. With 2 bases removed from V and 1 base from J, the gap between germline ends came to 18 bases. The CDR3 DNA is TGTGCCATCAGTGAGCCGAGGACAGCTGGGCCATCTGGAAACACCATATATTTT. Translated, it gives CAISEPRTAGPSGNTIYF.

J is TRBJ1-2 and V is TRBV7-8; D not certain. V lost 1 base and J 2 bases, leaving 11 bases between the germline ends. This CDR3 has 15 amino acids. Germline lookup yields CDR1 SGHVS and CDR2 FQNEAQ. CDR3 loop: CASSLGLGINYGYTF. CDR3 bases: TGTGCCAGCAGCTTAGGTCTGGGGATAAACTATGGCTACACCTTC.

This clonotype was counted a few times. The rearrangement links TRBV5-1 to TRBJ1-2; D may be TRBD1 (6 bases). The CDR3 contains 17 residues. Per the germline V gene, CDR1 is SGHRS and CDR2 is YFSETQ. Trimming pared 4 bases from V and 0 bases from J, leaving 19 bases between. DNA for the CDR3: TGCGCCAGCAGCGACCGGGACACCTTAGGAGCTAACTATGGCTACACCTTC. The encoded protein is CASSDRDTLGANYGYTF.

The chain uses TRBV6-1 and TRBJ1-5; D perhaps matches TRBD1 (5 bases). Germline V CDR1 and CDR2: MNHNS, SASEGT. The V end lost 2 bases, the J end lost 4 bases, and 12 bases lay between the germline ends. This CDR3 comprises 15 residues. This CDR3 is CASSEIGAGNQPQHF. The CDR3 nucleotides read TGTGCCAGCAGTGAAATTGGGGCGGGGAATCAGCCCCAGCATTTT.